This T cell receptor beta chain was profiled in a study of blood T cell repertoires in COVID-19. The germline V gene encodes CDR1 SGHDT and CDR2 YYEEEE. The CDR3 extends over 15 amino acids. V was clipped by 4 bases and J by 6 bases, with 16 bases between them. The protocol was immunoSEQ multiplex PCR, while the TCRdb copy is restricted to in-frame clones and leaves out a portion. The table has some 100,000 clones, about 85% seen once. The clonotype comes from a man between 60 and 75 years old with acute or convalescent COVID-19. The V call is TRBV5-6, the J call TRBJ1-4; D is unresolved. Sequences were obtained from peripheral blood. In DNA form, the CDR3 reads TGTGCCAGCAGCCCCGACGGGCACGGGGATGAAAAACTGTTTTTT. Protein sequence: CASSPDGHGDEKLFF.